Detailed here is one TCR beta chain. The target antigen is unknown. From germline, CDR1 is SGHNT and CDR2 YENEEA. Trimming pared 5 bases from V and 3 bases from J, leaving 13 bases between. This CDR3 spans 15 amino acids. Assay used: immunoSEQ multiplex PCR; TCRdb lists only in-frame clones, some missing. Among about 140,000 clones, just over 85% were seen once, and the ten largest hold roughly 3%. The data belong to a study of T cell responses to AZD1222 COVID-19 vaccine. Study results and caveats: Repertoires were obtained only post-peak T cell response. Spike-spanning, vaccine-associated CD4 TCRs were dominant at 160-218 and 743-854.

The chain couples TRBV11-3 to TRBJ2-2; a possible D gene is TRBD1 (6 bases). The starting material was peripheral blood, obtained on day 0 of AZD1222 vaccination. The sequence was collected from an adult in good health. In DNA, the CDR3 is TGTGCCAGCAGCGAAGGACAGAGCGACACCGGGGAGCTGTTTTTT. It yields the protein CASSEGQSDTGELFF.